The 32 T cell receptor beta chains presented below share a single source sample, sequenced in a study of T cells in localized non-small cell lung cancer. Generated by immunoSEQ multiplex PCR, the TCRdb table keeps only in-frame clones and is missing some. The sample consists of about 59,000 clones, roughly 90% of them appearing once. The sample consisted of peripheral blood, taken before any cancer treatment. The origin of the receptors is a man between 40 and 75 years old with stage I lung adenocarcinoma.

This clone showed up just a few times. The chain joins TRBV28 to TRBJ1-5, with D unclear. The CDR3 sequence is 16 residues long. V lost 6 bases, J lost 4 bases, and 19 bases lay in between. Germline V lookup: CDR1 MDHEN, CDR2 SYDVKM. CDR3 protein: CASSPGWQVLNQPQHF. In DNA, the CDR3 is TGTGCCAGCAGCCCCGGGTGGCAGGTTCTTAATCAGCCCCAGCATTTT. The full variable domain, rest sourced from reference TRBV28 and TRBJ1-5, is DVKVTQSSRYLVKRTGEKVFLECVQDMDHENMFWYRQDPGLGLRLIYFSYDVKMKEKGDIPEGYSVSREKKERFSLILESASTNQTSMYLCASSPGWQVLNQPQHFGDGTRLSIL.

The genes are TRBV6-1 and TRBJ1-5; 8 nucleotides align to TRBD1. V shed 6 bases, J shed 6 bases, and the junction held 7 bases outside the gene matches. Germline CDR1 reads MNHNS; CDR2 reads SASEGT. The CDR3 runs to 14 residues. The CDR3 protein is CASRPGQGFQPQHF. In nucleotides, the CDR3 is TGTGCCAGCAGGCCCGGACAGGGATTTCAGCCCCAGCATTTT.

The V call is TRBV28, the J call TRBJ2-1, with 8 bases lining up with TRBD2. The V segment lost 8 bases and the J segment 2 bases; nucleotides outside the gene matches: 11. Looked up from germline, CDR1 is MDHEN and CDR2 is SYDVKM. This CDR3 has 16 amino acids. The CDR3: CASGTIAGRTYNEQFF. The CDR3 DNA reads TGTGCCAGCGGAACCATAGCGGGGAGGACCTACAATGAGCAGTTCTTC.

The chain couples TRBV15 to TRBJ2-2; 7 bases are shared with TRBD1. Germline lookup yields CDR1 LNHNV and CDR2 YYDKDF (reference sequence). The CDR3 spans 14 residues. V gave up 3 bases and J gave up 8 bases; unmatched junction bases: 6. CDR3 sequence (DNA): TGTGCCACCAGCAGCCCAACAGGGGTTGGGGAGCTGTTTTTT. This translates into CATSSPTGVGELFF.

The gene calls are TRBV29-1 and TRBJ2-3; D may match TRBD1 or TRBD2 (5 bases each). The CDR3 has 12 amino acids. The germline V gene encodes CDR1 SQVTM and CDR2 ANQGSEA. Trimming took off 6 bases at V and 3 bases at J, with 10 bases between the two ends. The CDR3 sequence: CSVGDGTDTQYF. The CDR3 DNA reads as TGCAGCGTGGGGGATGGTACAGATACGCAGTATTTT.

The chain uses TRBV18 and TRBJ2-3, with D perhaps matching TRBD1 (6 bases). Germline assignment: CDR1 KGHSH and CDR2 LQKENI. This CDR3 has 15 amino acids. The ends were cut back, 3 bases at V and 2 bases at J, with 12 bases in the middle. The CDR3 DNA sequence: TGTGCCAGCTCACCCCGGGACACTGTCACAGATACGCAGTATTTT. It is translated as CASSPRDTVTDTQYF.

The V and J genes are TRBV5-1 and TRBJ2-2, with TRBD2 matching 9 bases. CDR3 length: 15 amino acids. Germline lookup yields CDR1 SGHRS and CDR2 YFSETQ. After removal of 7 bases from V and 5 bases from J, the junction contained 9 bases not matched to a gene. CDR3 loop: CASFISGSRTGELFF. CDR3 coding DNA: TGCGCCAGCTTTATTAGCGGGAGTAGGACCGGGGAGCTGTTTTTT.

This clone appeared a few times. An end of the junction differs from the germline gene, which may be a read error. The V and J genes are TRBV7-7 and TRBJ2-7, with 8 bases identical to TRBD1. CDR1 and CDR2 (germline): SSHAT, FNYEAQ (reference sequence). The CDR3 has 13 amino acids. The CDR3 loop reads CASSLTGAGEQYF. CDR3 bases: TGTGCTAGCAGCTTGACAGGGGCGGGTGAGCAGTACTTC.

CDR3 sequence reads: CASSLAGGGHNEQFF. The DNA for the CDR3 is TGTGCCAGCAGCTTGGCGGGAGGCGGACACAATGAGCAGTTCTTC. The V gene is TRBV5-4, the J gene TRBJ2-1; 7 bases agree with TRBD2. This CDR3 spans 15 amino acids. Germline V gives CDR1 SGHNT, CDR2 YYREEE (reference sequence). V lost 0 bases, J lost 5 bases, and 5 bases stayed unmatched.

J is TRBJ2-7 and V is TRBV27; the match to TRBD1 covers 11 bases. This CDR3 is 14 amino acids long. V gave up 6 bases and J gave up 5 bases; unmatched junction bases: 6. The germline V gene has CDR1 MNHEY and CDR2 SMNVEV (reference sequence). The CDR3 bases are TGTGCCAGCAGGTGGACAGGGGGCATGGACGAGCAGTACTTC. It codes for CASRWTGGMDEQYF.

This chain joins TRBV27 and TRBJ2-7, with TRBD1 matching over 9 bases. CDR1 MNHEY and CDR2 SMNVEV come from the germline V gene (reference sequence). V lost 8 bases to trimming and J lost 3 bases; unmatched junction nucleotides: 5. The CDR3 is made up of 13 amino acids. The CDR3 here is CASGPGQGYEQYF. CDR3 in DNA: TGTGCCAGCGGACCGGGACAGGGCTACGAGCAGTACTTC.

V is TRBV5-6 and J is TRBJ1-1, with D unclear. CDR1 SGHDT and CDR2 YYEEEE come from the germline V gene. V gave up 3 bases and J gave up 4 bases, with 10 bases separating them. The CDR3 extends over 13 amino acids. CDR3 coding DNA: TGTGCCAGCAGCTGGCCAGGAGGCACTGAAGCTTTCTTT. Translated, it gives CASSWPGGTEAFF.

The chain recombines TRBV5-4 with TRBJ2-2, with TRBD2 identical over 10 bases. There are 18 residues in the CDR3. V was pared by 4 bases and J by 6 bases, with 15 bases of the junction left unmatched. CDR1 and CDR2 (germline): SGHNT, YYREEE (reference sequence). The CDR3 bases are TGTGCCAGCAGCCCGGCTAGCGGGAGCGGCCGAGTAGCCGGGGAGCTGTTTTTT. The encoded protein is CASSPASGSGRVAGELFF.

The rearrangement uses TRBV19 and TRBJ1-1, with no clear D. The CDR3 is made up of 15 amino acids. V lost 3 bases to trimming and J lost 3 bases, with 14 bases between them. Germline CDR1 LNHDA, CDR2 SQIVND (reference sequence). CDR3 sequence: CASSIRLISDTEAFF. CDR3 bases: TGTGCCAGTAGTATTCGACTCATTTCAGACACTGAAGCTTTCTTT.

This clone was seen more than once but under ten times. Different DNA sequences within this sample yield the same CDR3. This chain links TRBV30 with TRBJ1-5, with D maybe TRBD1 (5 bases). Germline values: CDR1 GTSNPN, CDR2 SVGIG (reference sequence). The length of the CDR3 is 13 residues. V was clipped by 0 bases and J by 4 bases, with 7 bases between them. CDR3 nucleotide sequence: TGTGCCTGGAGTGTAAAGGGGAATCAGCCCCAGCATTTT. This gives the protein CAWSVKGNQPQHF.

This clone was recorded a few times. V and J are TRBV10-1 and TRBJ1-2; D ambiguous. The CDR3 consists of 10 residues. CDR1 WNHNN and CDR2 SYGVQD come from the germline V gene (reference sequence). Trimming removed 6 bases from V and 10 bases from J, with 9 bases in between. Written as DNA, the CDR3 is TGCGCCAGCAGACGGAGATTCTACACCTTC. Its protein is CASRRRFYTF.

The chain is built from TRBV4-3 and TRBJ1-4, with 12 positions matching TRBD1. Germline CDR1 reads LGHNA; CDR2 reads YSLEER. This CDR3 contains 20 residues. V was pared by 0 bases and J by 6 bases, with 14 bases of the junction left unmatched. CDR3 in amino acids: CASSQDLGDRGRINYEKLFF. CDR3 in DNA: TGCGCCAGCAGCCAAGATTTGGGGGACAGGGGGCGGATCAACTATGAAAAACTGTTTTTT.

This clone was seen only once. The chain combines TRBV7-9 with TRBJ2-5; a possible D gene is TRBD1 (6 bases). Germline CDR1 reads SEHNR; CDR2 reads FQNEAQ (reference sequence). V was clipped by 5 bases and J by 4 bases, with 20 bases between them. This CDR3 has 16 amino acids. CDR3 sequence reads: CASSMSYRVTRETQYF. Written as DNA, the CDR3 is TGTGCCAGCAGCATGAGCTACAGGGTCACGAGAGAGACCCAGTACTTC.

The J gene is TRBJ2-6, the V gene TRBV11-2, with D possibly being TRBD2 (5 bases). This CDR3 region has 15 residues. Germline V gives CDR1 SGHAT, CDR2 FQNNGV. Trimming removed 6 bases at V and 0 bases at J, with 9 bases between. CDR3 sequence reads: CASRPTSSGANVLTF. In DNA, the CDR3 is TGTGCCAGCAGACCCACTAGCTCTGGGGCCAACGTCCTGACTTTC.

The rearrangement joins TRBV29-1 to TRBJ1-3; TRBD1 is a possible D gene (5 bases). The germline V gene has CDR1 SQVTM and CDR2 ANQGSEA. V was cut by 2 bases and J by 4 bases, with 12 bases left in between. This CDR3 is 14 amino acids long. The CDR3 protein is CSVEKGAAGNTIYF. As DNA, the CDR3 is TGCAGCGTTGAAAAAGGGGCGGCGGGAAACACCATATATTTT.

J is TRBJ2-5 and V is TRBV18; tentative D call: TRBD2 (5 bases). The ends were cut back, 0 bases at V and 4 bases at J, with 6 bases in the middle. There are 13 residues in the CDR3. Germline CDR1 KGHSH, CDR2 LQKENI. CDR3 DNA: TGTGCCAGCTCACCACCCGGAGGAGAGACCCAGTACTTC. This translates into CASSPPGGETQYF.

To note about this clone: One junction end disagrees with the germline gene, perhaps due to a read error. V gene TRBV7-7 combines with J gene TRBJ2-5; the D gene is possibly TRBD2 (6 bases). The CDR3 consists of 13 residues. The V gene's germline CDR1 is SSHAT and CDR2 FNYEAQ (reference sequence). The CDR3 DNA reads as TGTGCTAGCAGTGCGGGGAGCCAAGAGACCCAGTACTTC. Translation gives CASSAGSQETQYF.

V gene TRBV9 combines with J gene TRBJ2-3, with D possibly matching TRBD2 (6 bases). V was shortened by 0 bases and J by 4 bases, with 12 bases between the two germline ends. There are 15 residues in the CDR3. CDR1 is SGDLS and CDR2 is YYNGEE in the germline V gene. The CDR3 loop is CASSVAGARPDTQYF. Here the CDR3 DNA reads TGTGCCAGCAGCGTAGCGGGAGCCCGCCCAGATACGCAGTATTTT.

This sequence joins TRBV29-1 and TRBJ2-3; 8 bases fit TRBD1. With 6 bases clipped from V and 1 base from J, the junction kept 6 bases outside the gene matches. CDR1 is SQVTM and CDR2 is ANQGSEA in the germline V gene. CDR3 length equals 14 residues. CDR3 nucleotide sequence: TGCAGCGTCGCTCCGGGACAGGGCACAGATACGCAGTATTTT. This sequence encodes CSVAPGQGTDTQYF.

This rearrangement joins TRBV13 to TRBJ2-2, with no clear D. Trimming removed 9 bases at V and 2 bases at J, with 13 bases between. Germline V gene lookup returns CDR1 PRHDT and CDR2 FYEKMQ (reference sequence). The CDR3 loop spans 14 amino acids. As DNA, the CDR3 is TGTGCCAGGGGATTGACGGTTAACACCGGGGAGCTGTTTTTT. Translated, it gives CARGLTVNTGELFF.

The chain joins TRBV6-1 to TRBJ1-4, with 7 positions matching TRBD1. Per the germline V gene, CDR1 is MNHNS and CDR2 is SASEGT. The CDR3 is 13 residues long. Trimming removed 4 bases from V and 8 bases from J; junction bases left unmatched: 4. The CDR3 DNA reads as TGTGCCAGCAGTGGGGCAGGGGGAGAAAAACTGTTTTTT. Protein: CASSGAGGEKLFF.

The chain combines TRBV19 with TRBJ1-2; D call uncertain. Trimming shortened V by 6 bases and J by 3 bases, and 11 bases separated the two germline ends. The CDR3 covers 13 residues. Germline CDR1 and CDR2: LNHDA and SQIVND (reference sequence). The CDR3 sequence is CASREVGHYGYTF. The CDR3 region has the DNA TGTGCCAGTAGGGAGGTTGGGCACTATGGCTACACCTTC.

The chain uses TRBV28 and TRBJ2-1; tentatively, D is TRBD1 (6 bases). The CDR3 runs 15 residues. V shed 4 bases and J shed 1 base, with 11 bases lying between them. The germline V gene has CDR1 MDHEN and CDR2 SYDVKM. In DNA, the CDR3 is TGTGCCAGCAGTTCCGGACAGAATTCCTACAATGAGCAGTTCTTC. Translating gives CASSSGQNSYNEQFF.

The CDR3 is CASSLGQGSSPLHF. The CDR3 coding sequence is TGTGCCAGCAGCCTAGGACAGGGAAGTTCACCCCTCCACTTT. The V gene is TRBV7-8, the J gene TRBJ1-6, with 8 positions matching TRBD1. The CDR3 consists of 14 residues. Germline V CDR1 and CDR2: SGHVS, FQNEAQ. V was clipped by 5 bases and J by 9 bases; unmatched bases: 6.

The chain carries TRBV13 and TRBJ1-2, with 8 bases fitting TRBD1. The J segment lost 5 bases and the V segment lost 0 bases, leaving 2 bases of the junction unmatched. Germline CDR1 reads PRHDT; CDR2 reads FYEKMQ (reference sequence). CDR3 length: 14 amino acids. DNA for the CDR3: TGTGCCAGCAGCTTAGGGACAGGGGATTATGGCTACACCTTC. Protein product: CASSLGTGDYGYTF.

Turning to this clone: The same CDR3 can be traced to other DNA sequences in this sample. The rearrangement joins TRBV2 to TRBJ1-2; no definite D call. V lost 5 bases to trimming and J lost 0 bases, with 7 bases between them. The CDR3 totals 13 residues. Looked up from germline, CDR1 is SNHLY and CDR2 is FYNNEI. For the CDR3, the DNA is TGTGCCAGCAGTCGAGACTCTAACTATGGCTACACCTTC. It yields the protein CASSRDSNYGYTF.

The CDR3 reads CASSSGRAEHF. The CDR3 region has the DNA TGTGCCAGCAGTTCCGGAAGGGCGGAGCATTTT. The chain employs TRBV6-6 and TRBJ1-5; no clear D. The CDR3 spans 11 residues. Trimming pared 4 bases from V and 14 bases from J, leaving 12 bases between. The germline V gene encodes CDR1 MNHNY and CDR2 SVGAGI (reference sequence).